Shown below are 10 T cell receptor beta chains from a single sample sequenced in a study of graft-versus-host responses after intestinal transplantation. Generated by immunoSEQ multiplex PCR, the TCRdb table keeps only in-frame clones and is missing some. The data contain approximately 75,000 clones, 94% of them seen just once; the ten biggest clones take up less than 0.55%. Their antigen targets remain unknown. The material was unstimulated CD8+ T cells sorted from spleen or lymph node cells, obtained before intestinal transplant. These TCRs come from a human donor who received an intestinal transplant.

The V call is TRBV5-6, the J call TRBJ2-7; D is perhaps TRBD2 (6 bases). The length of the CDR3 is 14 residues. Germline V lookup: CDR1 SGHDT, CDR2 YYEEEE. V was trimmed by 0 bases and J by 2 bases, leaving 9 bases between them. As DNA, the CDR3 is TGTGCCAGCAGCTTGGGACTAGTCCCCTACGAGCAGTACTTC. Translating gives CASSLGLVPYEQYF.

The chain carries TRBV4-2 and TRBJ1-1; no firm D call. Trimming removed 2 bases from V and 3 bases from J, with 22 bases in between. The germline V gene encodes CDR1 LGHNA and CDR2 YNFKEQ. This CDR3 region has 18 residues. CDR3 amino acids: CASSQIGEGARKDTEAFF. The CDR3, as DNA: TGTGCCAGCAGCCAAATAGGAGAGGGAGCCCGAAAGGACACTGAAGCTTTCTTT.

The chain recombines TRBV27 with TRBJ2-1; 7 nucleotides agree with TRBD1. The germline CDR1 and CDR2 sequences are MNHEY and SMNVEV (reference sequence). The trim removed 6 bases at V and 3 bases at J, leaving 5 bases unmatched. CDR3 length: 14 amino acids. CDR3 DNA sequence: TGTGCCAGCAGGCCCGGACAGGACTACAATGAGCAGTTCTTC. Its protein product is CASRPGQDYNEQFF.

The V call is TRBV28, the J call TRBJ2-7, with TRBD2 as a possible D gene (6 bases). Trimming removed 4 bases from V and 0 bases from J, with 19 bases in between. This CDR3 spans 17 amino acids. CDR1 is MDHEN, CDR2 SYDVKM, per germline. CDR3 sequence (DNA): TGTGCCAGCAGTTCATGGGTCATCCGGACTACCTCCTACGAGCAGTACTTC. Amino acids: CASSSWVIRTTSYEQYF.

This chain connects TRBV7-3 to TRBJ2-1, with TRBD1 as a possible D gene (6 bases). The CDR3 spans 11 residues. The ends were cut back, 5 bases at V and 7 bases at J, with 6 bases in the middle. Germline V gives CDR1 SGHTA, CDR2 FQGTGA. Here the CDR3 DNA reads TGTGCCAGCAGCCAGGGGAATGAGCAGTTCTTC. The encoded protein is CASSQGNEQFF.

The rearrangement links TRBV28 to TRBJ2-3; TRBD1 might be the D (6 bases). Trimming stripped 6 bases from V and 1 base from J, with 20 bases between. From germline, CDR1 is MDHEN and CDR2 SYDVKM. CDR3 length equals 17 residues. CDR3: CASSPQYRVIGTDTQYF. The CDR3 nucleotides read TGTGCCAGCAGCCCCCAATACAGGGTGATCGGCACAGATACGCAGTATTTT.

The J gene is TRBJ2-5, the V gene TRBV27; 9 nucleotides line up with TRBD1. The DNA end is more similar to TRBJ2-7, so the J call may be wrong. The CDR3 sequence is 15 residues long. Germline-derived CDR1 and CDR2 are MNHEY and SMNVEV (reference sequence). The CDR3 DNA reads as TGTGCCAGCGCCCGCCCTCGGGACAGGGTGGGCGAGCAGTACTTC. Amino acids: CASARPRDRVGEQYF.

CDR3 residues: CASSSNSNQPQHF. The CDR3 nucleotides are TGTGCCAGCAGTTCAAATAGCAATCAGCCCCAGCATTTT. The chain couples TRBV7-9 to TRBJ1-5, with D unclear. The CDR3 is 13 residues long. Germline CDR1 is SEHNR and CDR2 is FQNEAQ (reference sequence). Trimming stripped 6 bases from V and 0 bases from J, with 6 bases between.

The chain uses TRBV7-9 and TRBJ2-3, with 7 bases aligning to TRBD2. From germline, CDR1 is SEHNR and CDR2 FQNEAQ (reference sequence). V was pared by 5 bases and J by 1 base, with 9 bases of the junction left unmatched. This CDR3 is 16 amino acids long. CDR3: CASSRLGRERTDTQYF. The DNA for the CDR3 is TGTGCCAGCAGCCGCCTCGGGCGGGAGCGCACAGATACGCAGTATTTT.

The V call is TRBV28, the J call TRBJ1-4, with D possibly being TRBD1 (5 bases). This CDR3 is built from 17 residues. Germline-derived CDR1 and CDR2 are MDHEN and SYDVKM. V gave up 2 bases and J gave up 0 bases, with 13 bases separating them. The CDR3 DNA reads TGTGCCAGCAGTTTACCCCTGGGGGGGGCAACTAATGAAAAACTGTTTTTT. It encodes CASSLPLGGATNEKLFF.